Presented here are 3 T cell receptor beta chains from one specimen sequenced in a study of blood T cell repertoires in COVID-19. Clones were read by immunoSEQ multiplex PCR, and TCRdb kept only the in-frame ones, dropping some. Of under 250,000 clones detected, roughly 85% appear once; the ten largest clones hold 8.5% to 9.5%. Input material: PBMCs or T cells enriched from blood (not recorded which). These receptors came from a woman aged 45-59 years with acute COVID-19.

The gene calls are TRBV7-2 and TRBJ1-6; 8 bases map to TRBD1. Germline V lookup: CDR1 SGHTA, CDR2 FQGNSA. The CDR3 consists of 15 residues. After removal of 5 bases from V and 7 bases from J, the junction contained 7 bases not matched to a gene. This CDR3 reads CASSLGTGQNSPLHF. DNA of the CDR3: TGTGCCAGCAGCCTCGGGACAGGTCAAAATTCACCCCTCCACTTT.

The chain uses TRBV6-5 and TRBJ1-6; TRBD1 matches 8 bases. There are 15 residues in the CDR3. CDR1 is MNHEY and CDR2 is SVGAGI in the germline V gene. The V gene end was trimmed by 6 bases and the J gene end by 5 bases; junction bases not matched to a gene: 6. CDR3 residues: CASRPEDRDNSPLHF. The DNA for the CDR3 is TGTGCCAGCAGACCTGAGGACAGGGATAATTCACCCCTCCACTTT.

The chain recombines TRBV20-1 with TRBJ1-5, with a weak D call TRBD1 (6 bases). Germline CDR1 and CDR2: DFQATT and SNEGSKA (reference sequence). The CDR3 is 16 residues long. V was clipped by 3 bases and J by 3 bases, with 18 bases between them. As DNA, the CDR3 is TGCAGTGCTAGTAGGGGGGGCAGGCAATTCAATCAGCCCCAGCATTTT. This translates into CSASRGGRQFNQPQHF.